Reported below is one TCR beta chain. As yet, its antigen is unknown. Per germline, CDR1 SEHNR and CDR2 FQNEAQ (reference sequence). The CDR3 loop spans 18 amino acids. V lost 1 base to trimming and J lost 10 bases; unmatched junction nucleotides: 19. A deep-level run was used for the assay. Profiled with immunoSEQ multiplex PCR; TCRdb holds only in-frame clones, not every one. The sample yields approximately 470,000 clones, approximately 80% seen once. The data were taken from a study of shared clonotypes between healthy human individuals. Findings and limits, study-wide: Represented genetic and exposure-history diversity was restricted by having few donors.

The rearrangement uses TRBV7-9 and TRBJ2-1, with 7 bases aligning to TRBD2. The TCR comes from a woman aged 40 to 50 in good health. Some clones in this sample may be carry-over from other donors' samples. Sequences were obtained from PBMCs. The CDR3 DNA reads as TGTGCCAGCAGCTTAGGACGGGGAGCGGGACCCTTTGAAGGAGAGCAGTTCTTC. It codes for CASSLGRGAGPFEGEQFF.